The clone carrying this TCR beta chain is termed medium-sized (0.01 to 0.1%). Its specificity is not known. This record comes from a study of liver allograft versus peripheral blood T cells. In the study overall: Repertoires of T cell receptors in transplanted livers were compared with recipients' peripheral blood repertoires. Whole-study findings and limits: It was reported that the T cell receptor repertoires found inside liver allografts differed from those that were detected in peripheral blood.

CDR3 length: 15 residues. V gave up 6 bases and J gave up 6 bases, with 19 bases separating them. Germline V gene lookup returns CDR1 MNHEY and CDR2 SMNVEV (reference sequence). MiXCR, applied by TCRdb to the reads, yields one record per CDR3 protein. The data show 6,000 to 8,000 distinct CDR3 sequences, under 20% seen once. The V call is TRBV27, the J call TRBJ2-3, with TRBD1 as a possible D gene (5 bases). The sequence was obtained from a human patient who had a liver transplant. Some of these T cells may belong to the graft donor. The CDR3 sequence: CASSRDSRASDTQYF. The DNA of the CDR3 is TGTGCCAGCAGCCGCGACAGCCGGGCTTCGGATACGCAGTATTTT.